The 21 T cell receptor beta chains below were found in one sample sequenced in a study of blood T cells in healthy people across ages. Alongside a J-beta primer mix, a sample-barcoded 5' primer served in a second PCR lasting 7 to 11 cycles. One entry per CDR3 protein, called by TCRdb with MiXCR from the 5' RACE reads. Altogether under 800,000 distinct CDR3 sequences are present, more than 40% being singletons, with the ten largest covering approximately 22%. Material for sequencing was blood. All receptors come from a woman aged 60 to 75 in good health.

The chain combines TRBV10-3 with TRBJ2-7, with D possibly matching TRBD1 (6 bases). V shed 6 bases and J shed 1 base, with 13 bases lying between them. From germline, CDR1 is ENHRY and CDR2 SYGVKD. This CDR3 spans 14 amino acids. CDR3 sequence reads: CAISVEQGSYEQYF. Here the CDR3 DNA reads TGTGCCATCAGCGTAGAACAGGGTTCCTACGAGCAGTACTTC.

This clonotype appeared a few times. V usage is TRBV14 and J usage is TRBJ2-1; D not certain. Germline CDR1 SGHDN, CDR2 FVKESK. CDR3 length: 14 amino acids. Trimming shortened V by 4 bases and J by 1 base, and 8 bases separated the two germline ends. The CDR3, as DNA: TGTGCCAGCAGCCTACACAGTTCCTACAATGAGCAGTTCTTC. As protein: CASSLHSSYNEQFF.

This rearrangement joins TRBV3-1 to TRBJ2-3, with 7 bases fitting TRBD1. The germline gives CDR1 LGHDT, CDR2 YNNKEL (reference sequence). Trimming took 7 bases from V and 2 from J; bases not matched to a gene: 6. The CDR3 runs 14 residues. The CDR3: CASKGAVNTDTQYF. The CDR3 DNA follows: TGTGCCAGCAAGGGGGCAGTAAACACAGATACGCAGTATTTT.

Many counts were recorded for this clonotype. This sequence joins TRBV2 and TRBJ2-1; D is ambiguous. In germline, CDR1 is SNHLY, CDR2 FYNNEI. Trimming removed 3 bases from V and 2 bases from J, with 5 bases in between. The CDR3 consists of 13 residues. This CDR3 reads CASSDFAYNEQFF. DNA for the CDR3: TGTGCCAGCAGTGATTTCGCCTACAATGAGCAGTTCTTC.

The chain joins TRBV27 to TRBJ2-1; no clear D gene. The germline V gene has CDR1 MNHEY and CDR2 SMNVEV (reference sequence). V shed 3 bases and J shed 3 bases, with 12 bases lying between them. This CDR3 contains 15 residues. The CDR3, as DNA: TGTGCCAGCAGTTTCCGAGACCCATTCTACAATGAGCAGTTCTTC. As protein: CASSFRDPFYNEQFF.

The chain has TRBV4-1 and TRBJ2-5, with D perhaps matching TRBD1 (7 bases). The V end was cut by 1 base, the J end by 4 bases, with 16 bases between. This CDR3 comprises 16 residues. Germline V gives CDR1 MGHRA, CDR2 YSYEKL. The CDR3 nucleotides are TGCGCCAGCAGCCAAGGCAGGGGGGAATCGTTAGAGACCCAGTACTTC. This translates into CASSQGRGESLETQYF.

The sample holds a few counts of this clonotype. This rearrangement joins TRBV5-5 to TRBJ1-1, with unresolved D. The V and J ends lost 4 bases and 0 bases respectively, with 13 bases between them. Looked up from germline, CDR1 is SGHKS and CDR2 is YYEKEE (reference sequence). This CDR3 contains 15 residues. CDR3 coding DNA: TGTGCCAGCAGCCCGGGAGGCACTTTGAACACTGAAGCTTTCTTT. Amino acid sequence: CASSPGGTLNTEAFF.

This CDR3 reads CASSEGQPYNSPLHF. The CDR3 nucleotides are TGTGCCAGCAGTGAGGGACAGCCCTATAATTCACCCCTCCACTTT. The rearrangement joins TRBV2 to TRBJ1-6; 7 nucleotides line up with TRBD1. The CDR3 extends over 15 amino acids. Germline V gene lookup returns CDR1 SNHLY and CDR2 FYNNEI. Trimming took 3 bases from V and 2 from J; bases not matched to a gene: 1.

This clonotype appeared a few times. The CDR3 sequence is CASSPSPGAAGHYNEQFF. The CDR3, as DNA: TGTGCCAGCAGTCCCTCCCCGGGAGCCGCGGGTCACTACAATGAGCAGTTCTTC. The chain employs TRBV28 and TRBJ2-1; a possible D gene is TRBD2 (6 bases). The CDR3 runs to 18 residues. Germline V CDR1 and CDR2: MDHEN, SYDVKM. Trimming left V 5 bases short and J 3 bases short, with 23 bases between.

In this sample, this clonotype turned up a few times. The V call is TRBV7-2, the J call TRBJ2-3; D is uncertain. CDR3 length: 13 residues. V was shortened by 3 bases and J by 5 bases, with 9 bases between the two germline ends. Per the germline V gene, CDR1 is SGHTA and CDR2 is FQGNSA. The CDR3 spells CASSFDPLDTQYF. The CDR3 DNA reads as TGTGCCAGCAGCTTCGACCCCCTAGATACGCAGTATTTT.

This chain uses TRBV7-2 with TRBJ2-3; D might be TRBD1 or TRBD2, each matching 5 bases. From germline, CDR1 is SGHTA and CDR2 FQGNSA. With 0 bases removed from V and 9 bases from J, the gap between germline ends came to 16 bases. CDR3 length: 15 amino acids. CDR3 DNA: TGTGCCAGCAGCTTAGCAGGGGTGGCGGGTACCACGCAGTATTTT. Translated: CASSLAGVAGTTQYF.

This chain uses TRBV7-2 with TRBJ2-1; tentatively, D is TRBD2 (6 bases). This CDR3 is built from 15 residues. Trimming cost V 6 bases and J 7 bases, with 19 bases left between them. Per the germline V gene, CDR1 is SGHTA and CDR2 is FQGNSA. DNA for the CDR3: TGTGCCAGCAGTTTAATAGTGGGAGGAGGGAATGAGCAGTTCTTC. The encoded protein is CASSLIVGGGNEQFF.

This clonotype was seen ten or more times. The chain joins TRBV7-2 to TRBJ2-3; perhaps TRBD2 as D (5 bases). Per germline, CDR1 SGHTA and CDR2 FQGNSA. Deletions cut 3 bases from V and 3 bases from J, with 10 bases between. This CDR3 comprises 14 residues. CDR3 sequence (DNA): TGTGCCAGCAGCTTGTTTCGGGATACAGATACGCAGTATTTT. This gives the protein CASSLFRDTDTQYF.

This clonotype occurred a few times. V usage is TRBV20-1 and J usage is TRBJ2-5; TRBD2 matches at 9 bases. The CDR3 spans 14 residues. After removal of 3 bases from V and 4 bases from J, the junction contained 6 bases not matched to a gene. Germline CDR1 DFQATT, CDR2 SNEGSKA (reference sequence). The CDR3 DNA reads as TGCAGTGCTAGCCTAGCGGGAAGTAGAGAGACCCAGTACTTC. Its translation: CSASLAGSRETQYF.

CDR3 nucleotide sequence: TGTGCCAGTACCCAGACCCAGGGACAGGCAAATACGCAGTATTTT. It translates to CASTQTQGQANTQYF. This rearrangement joins TRBV19 to TRBJ2-3, with TRBD1 matching over 8 bases. CDR1 and CDR2 (germline): LNHDA, SQIVND (reference sequence). The CDR3 extends over 15 amino acids. Germline trimming cut 7 bases from V and 7 bases from J; bases unmatched to any gene: 13.

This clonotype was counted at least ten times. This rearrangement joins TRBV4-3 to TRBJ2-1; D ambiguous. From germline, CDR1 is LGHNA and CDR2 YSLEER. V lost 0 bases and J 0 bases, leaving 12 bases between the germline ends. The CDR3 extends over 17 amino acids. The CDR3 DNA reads TGCGCCAGCAGCCAAGATAGGAGCCGAAGCTCCTACAATGAGCAGTTCTTC. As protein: CASSQDRSRSSYNEQFF.

The CDR3 reads CSVVPDGQDYGYTF. In DNA form, the CDR3 reads TGCAGCGTTGTACCCGACGGACAGGATTATGGCTACACCTTC. The rearrangement joins TRBV29-1 to TRBJ1-2, with 7 bases matching TRBD1. The CDR3 loop spans 14 amino acids. V shed 4 bases and J 5 bases; nucleotides not matched to a gene: 10. In germline, CDR1 is SQVTM, CDR2 ANQGSEA.

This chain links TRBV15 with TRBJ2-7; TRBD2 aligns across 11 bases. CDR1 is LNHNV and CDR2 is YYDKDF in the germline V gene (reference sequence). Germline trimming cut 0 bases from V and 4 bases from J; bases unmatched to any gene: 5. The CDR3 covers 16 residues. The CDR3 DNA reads TGTGCCACCAGCAGAGATGTGGGACTAGCGGTGTACGAGCAGTACTTC. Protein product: CATSRDVGLAVYEQYF.

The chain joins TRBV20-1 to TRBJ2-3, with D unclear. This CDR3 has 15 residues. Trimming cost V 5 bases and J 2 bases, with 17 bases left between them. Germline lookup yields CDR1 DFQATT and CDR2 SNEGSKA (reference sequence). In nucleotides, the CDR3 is TGCAGTGCTTTCGGTGGCCACCTGATCACAGATACGCAGTATTTT. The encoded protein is CSAFGGHLITDTQYF.

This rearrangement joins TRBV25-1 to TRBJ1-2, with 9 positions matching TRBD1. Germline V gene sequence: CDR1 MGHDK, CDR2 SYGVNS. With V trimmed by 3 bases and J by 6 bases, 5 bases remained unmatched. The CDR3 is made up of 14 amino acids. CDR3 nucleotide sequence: TGTGCCAGCAGTGAGAGGACAGGGGTAGATGGCTACACCTTC. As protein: CASSERTGVDGYTF.

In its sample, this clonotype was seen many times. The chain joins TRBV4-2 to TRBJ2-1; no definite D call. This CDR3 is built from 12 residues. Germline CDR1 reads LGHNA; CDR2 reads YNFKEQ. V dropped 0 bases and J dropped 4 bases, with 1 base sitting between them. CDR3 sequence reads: CASSQDYNEQFF. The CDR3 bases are TGTGCCAGCAGCCAAGATTACAATGAGCAGTTCTTC.